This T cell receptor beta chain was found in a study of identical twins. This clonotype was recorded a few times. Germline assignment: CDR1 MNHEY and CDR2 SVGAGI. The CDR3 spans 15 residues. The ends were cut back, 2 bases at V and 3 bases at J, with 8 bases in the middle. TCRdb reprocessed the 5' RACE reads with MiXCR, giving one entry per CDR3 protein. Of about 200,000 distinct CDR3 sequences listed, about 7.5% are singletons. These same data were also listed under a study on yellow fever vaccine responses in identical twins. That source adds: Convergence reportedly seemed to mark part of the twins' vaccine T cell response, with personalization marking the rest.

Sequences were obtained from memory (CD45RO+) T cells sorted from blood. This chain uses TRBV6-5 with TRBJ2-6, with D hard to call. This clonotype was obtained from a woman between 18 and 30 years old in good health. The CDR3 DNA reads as TGTGCCAGCAGTTACGGCCGCTATGGGGCCAACGTCCTGACTTTC. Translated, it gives CASSYGRYGANVLTF.